This T cell receptor beta chain was identified during a study of T-cell reconstitution after alpha-beta-depleted transplantation in children (dated by TCRdb to the mid-2010s). Notes on the research overall: The study quantitatively tracked T-cell immune reconstitution after TCRalphabeta/CD19-depleted allogeneic hematopoietic cell transplantation in children using TCR repertoire profiling. What the research found in general, with its limitations: The frequencies of hyperexpanded clones fell over the following months, and after one year, T-cell counts and TCRbeta diversity were mostly attributed to newly produced T cells. About two months after transplant, the apparently early recovery of alphabetaT-cell counts reportedly depended on just several hundred clones that had expanded rapidly and came from non-depleted graft cells. In some patients, high TCRbeta diversity at day 60 was attributed to recipient T cells and intrathymic progenitors that had survived conditioning.

Relative to germline, V is 3 bases shorter and J is 6 bases shorter, with 14 bases between their ends. From the cysteine through the phenylalanine, the CDR3 covers 14 amino acids. Only CDR3 DNA remains: 42 bases, in frame from the first base. From a lookup of the germline V gene, CDR1 and CDR2 are KGHSH and LQKENI. The treatment or condition label here, explained by the study, means: allogeneic hematopoietic cell transplantation with graft depleted of TCRalphabeta T cells and CD19 B cells. Transplant recipients were children who received TCRalphabeta/CD19-depleted allogeneic hematopoietic cell grafts. Receptor amplification or capture employed PCR. The instrument was an Illumina HiSeq 2500. To normalize quantification of the TCRbeta repertoire, the TCR libraries were built with molecular barcoding that relied on unique molecular identifiers. Using fastp trimming at Q25 and MiXCR clonotype assembly, TCRdb reanalyzed the public sequencing data and kept in-frame beta chains. Entries that share a CDR3 protein sequence are merged under the most common genes and DNA. The sample data list approximately 97,000 distinct CDR3 sequences, and about 8% of these were observed just once. The top ten hold around 15% of the sample.

As to this clonotype: The antigen it binds to is not known. No much larger clone is present one base from it, and per-base qualities are unavailable.

Material: PBMCs, obtained before TCRalphabeta/CD19-depleted stem cell transplant. The sequence derives from a boy aged 2 to 10 with acute lymphoblastic leukemia, due to receive a stem cell transplant. This chain joins TRBV18 to TRBJ1-1; a tentative D match to TRBD1 spans 5 bases. This receptor has the CDR3 CASSPSTLGPEAFF. The DNA sequence is as follows: TGTGCCAGCTCACCTTCCACGTTGGGGCCTGAAGCTTTCTTT.